The subject of this entry is one TCR beta chain. What it binds is not known. One end of the junction varies from germline; a read error may be responsible. Bulk TCR library preparation followed previously described methods with listed TCR primers. TCRdb re-analysed the PCR reads in MiXCR, keeping a single row per CDR3 protein. The sample consists of 400,000 to 600,000 distinct CDR3 sequences, less than 30% of them appearing once. Naive CD8 T cells were picked out by sorting for CD8+CD4-CCR7+CD45RA+. CDR1 and CDR2 (germline): LNHDA, SQIVND (reference sequence). The length of the CDR3 is 17 residues. These data originate in a study of molecular identifiers for immune sequencing clone quantification. Study-wide findings and caveats: A single cell's spiked Jurkat TCR RNA was reportedly detectable among more than 950,000 naive cells. Effector cells kept over 97% of their molecules in clones above 20 RNA copies, while naive cells kept under 1% there.

The chain is built from TRBV19 and TRBJ2-6, with 7 bases that match TRBD2. The specimen sequenced was naive CD8+ T cells from blood, with Jurkat cell RNA spiked in. Stated subset: FACS-sorted CD8+CD4-CCR7+CD45RA+ naive T cells. This receptor was identified in a human donor in good health. Some libraries in this study had Jurkat cell RNA spiked in. Here the CDR3 DNA reads TGTGCCAGTAGTATTTATGGGGACTACTCTGGGGCCAACGTCTTGACTTTC. Translated: CASSIYGDYSGANVLTF.